This TCR beta chain was identified in a study of blood T cell repertoires in COVID-19. Germline-derived CDR1 and CDR2 are SGHTA and FQGNSA. The CDR3 runs 13 residues. V lost 2 bases to trimming and J lost 14 bases, with 18 bases between them. Data came from immunoSEQ multiplex PCR; TCRdb stores just in-frame clones and leaves some out. In the table there are some 360,000 clones, roughly 87% of which are singletons. The chain recombines TRBV7-2 with TRBJ1-2, with D perhaps matching TRBD1 (6 bases). Sequenced input: peripheral blood. The TCR originated in an older woman with COVID-19, enrolled during active disease. CDR3 sequence reads: CASSLSGGPQETF. CDR3 sequence (DNA): TGTGCCAGCAGCTTATCGGGGGGGCCCCAAGAGACCTTC.